The next 15 T cell receptor beta chains were all read from a single sample in a study of T cells in localized non-small cell lung cancer. TCRdb's copy holds only in-frame clones and misses some; the assay was immunoSEQ multiplex PCR. This table has 50,000 to 75,000 clones, about 90% appearing once. The specimen comprised peripheral blood, sampled before any cancer treatment. The receptor source for this set is a man aged 40 to 70 with stage I squamous cell lung carcinoma.

This clone was found once. This chain connects TRBV4-2 to TRBJ1-5; possible D gene TRBD1, 5 bases. This CDR3 contains 14 residues. V was clipped by 3 bases and J by 6 bases, with 12 bases between them. Germline-derived CDR1 and CDR2 are LGHNA and YNFKEQ. The chain's CDR3 is CASSQTREPQPQHF. As DNA, the CDR3 is TGTGCCAGCAGCCAGACCAGGGAACCTCAGCCCCAGCATTTT.

This clone was found a few times. The chain has TRBV19 and TRBJ1-4; 8 bases are a match to TRBD1. The CDR3 contains 13 residues. V shed 4 bases, J shed 5 bases, and the junction held 0 bases outside the gene matches. Germline V gene lookup returns CDR1 LNHDA and CDR2 SQIVND (reference sequence). CDR3 sequence: CASSRTGNEKLFF. The DNA for the CDR3 is TGTGCCAGTAGTAGGACAGGGAATGAAAAACTGTTTTTT.

The chain employs TRBV29-1 and TRBJ2-5; D remains ambiguous. The CDR3 totals 11 residues. CDR1 is SQVTM and CDR2 is ANQGSEA in the germline V gene. Trimming removed 2 bases from V and 5 bases from J, with 6 bases in between. This chain's CDR3 is CSVEIAETQYF. For the CDR3, the DNA is TGCAGCGTTGAAATCGCGGAGACCCAGTACTTC.

V is TRBV4-2 and J is TRBJ2-3; 14 nucleotides match TRBD2. CDR1 and CDR2 (germline): LGHNA, YNFKEQ. V dropped 0 bases and J dropped 7; count of bases not matched to a gene: 12. The CDR3 spans 19 residues. CDR3 loop: CASSQDKGLAGDEDNTQYF. DNA for the CDR3: TGTGCCAGCAGCCAAGATAAGGGACTAGCGGGAGACGAGGACAATACGCAGTATTTT.

The gene calls are TRBV2 and TRBJ2-7, with 7 bases identical to TRBD2. The CDR3 runs 13 residues. CDR1 and CDR2 from the germline V gene are SNHLY and FYNNEI. The CDR3 region has the DNA TGTGCGGGAGGTCTAGCGGACTCCTACGAGCAGTACTTC. Amino acid sequence: CAGGLADSYEQYF.

This clone has more than one count but fewer than ten. The chain recombines TRBV4-2 with TRBJ1-1, with 8 bases lining up with TRBD1. J was trimmed by 0 bases and V by 4 bases; bases with no gene match: 1. The CDR3 is 14 amino acids. From germline, CDR1 is LGHNA and CDR2 YNFKEQ. In DNA, the CDR3 is TGTGCCAGCAGCCCGGACAGGGTGAACACTGAAGCTTTCTTT. Its protein is CASSPDRVNTEAFF.

The chain uses TRBV4-1 and TRBJ2-5; 10 positions match TRBD2. The CDR3 is 15 residues long. Trimming cost V 2 bases and J 3 bases; bases outside gene matches: 3. Germline V lookup: CDR1 MGHRA, CDR2 YSYEKL. CDR3 protein: CASSQTGTSEETQYF. CDR3 DNA: TGCGCCAGCAGCCAAACCGGGACTAGCGAAGAGACCCAGTACTTC.

The chain couples TRBV30 to TRBJ1-3; D unclear. The CDR3 runs 13 residues. Trimming pared 7 bases from V and 0 bases from J, leaving 10 bases between. Looked up from germline, CDR1 is GTSNPN and CDR2 is SVGIG (reference sequence). The CDR3 here is CALDLASGNTIYF. CDR3 sequence (DNA): TGTGCCTTAGATTTGGCCTCTGGAAACACCATATATTTT.

The CDR3 DNA is TGTGCCAGCACCCACGGTCGCACAGATACGCAGTATTTT. It codes for CASTHGRTDTQYF. J is TRBJ2-3 and V is TRBV5-5; no clear D. The CDR3 consists of 13 residues. Trimming took off 6 bases at V and 1 base at J, with 9 bases between the two ends. The V gene's germline CDR1 is SGHKS and CDR2 YYEKEE (reference sequence).

The V and J genes are TRBV13 and TRBJ1-2; D is unresolved. The CDR3 totals 15 residues. The V end lost 0 bases, the J end lost 2 bases, and 10 bases lay between the germline ends. Germline loops: CDR1 PRHDT, CDR2 FYEKMQ (reference sequence). The CDR3 protein is CASSLGVAGNYGYTF. The DNA for the CDR3 is TGTGCCAGCAGCTTAGGTGTCGCGGGAAACTATGGCTACACCTTC.

This clone has only a few counts. Here the CDR3 reads CASSQDRLGRGPDQPQHF. As DNA, the CDR3 is TGCGCCAGCAGCCAAGATCGGTTGGGACGGGGGCCAGATCAGCCCCAGCATTTT. The chain joins TRBV4-3 to TRBJ1-5; possibly TRBD1 for D (6 bases). The germline V gene encodes CDR1 LGHNA and CDR2 YSLEER. The CDR3 has 18 residues. Trimming left V 0 bases short and J 5 bases short, with 20 bases between.

For the CDR3, the DNA is TGTGCCACCAGCAGAGGAGGGAGGGAGGGCACAGATACGCAGTATTTT. This encodes CATSRGGREGTDTQYF. The gene calls are TRBV15 and TRBJ2-3; 7 nucleotides align to TRBD2. This CDR3 has 16 amino acids. Germline V gene data show CDR1 as LNHNV and CDR2 as YYDKDF (reference sequence). Trimming cost V 1 base and J 1 base; bases outside gene matches: 5. Drawing the rest from reference TRBV15 and TRBJ2-3, the complete variable domain is DAMVIQNPRYQVTQFGKPVTLSCSQTLNHNVMYWYQQKSSQAPKLLFHYYDKDFNNEADTPDNFQSRRPNTSFCFLDIRSPGLGDTAMYLCATSRGGREGTDTQYFGPGTRLTVL.

As for this clone: An end of the junction differs from the germline gene, which may be a read error. At the DNA level, this CDR3 is encoded by other sequences in the same sample as well. The gene calls are TRBV25-1 and TRBJ1-1, with a tentative D call TRBD1 (5 bases). The CDR3 extends over 16 amino acids. Germline V gene data show CDR1 as MGHDK and CDR2 as SYGVNS. The CDR3 DNA reads as TGTGCCAGCGATGGGACCGGACGAACCATGAACACTGAAGCCTTCTTT. As protein: CASDGTGRTMNTEAFF.

V and J are TRBV30 and TRBJ2-7, with 10 bases that match TRBD2. The V gene's germline CDR1 is GTSNPN and CDR2 SVGIG (reference sequence). There are 15 residues in the CDR3. J gave up 5 bases and V 2 bases, and 9 bases lay outside the gene matches. CDR3 bases: TGTGCCTGGAGTACCAGCGGGAGGGCAGGGGACGAGCAGTACTTC. It specifies CAWSTSGRAGDEQYF.

The chain combines TRBV5-4 with TRBJ2-1, with 9 bases lining up with TRBD2. The length of the CDR3 is 15 residues. CDR1 and CDR2 (germline): SGHNT, YYREEE (reference sequence). V was pared by 4 bases and J by 7 bases, with 9 bases of the junction left unmatched. The CDR3 region is CASSTVSSGTNEQFF. The CDR3 coding sequence is TGTGCCAGCAGCACCGTTTCTAGCGGGACAAATGAGCAGTTCTTC.